The 27 T cell receptor beta chains reported below all come from one sample, sequenced in a study of T cell repertoires in cytomegalovirus infection. TCRdb called the reads again in MiXCR, with one record for every CDR3 protein. The profile shows fewer than 550,000 distinct CDR3 sequences, about 10% of them singletons. The sample taken for sequencing was PBMCs. These receptors all stem from a human donor in good health (CMV status not recorded). Some clones in this sample may be carry-over from other donors' samples.

The V call is TRBV4-2, the J call TRBJ2-3, with 11 bases lining up with TRBD2. The length of the CDR3 is 17 residues. Germline lookup yields CDR1 LGHNA and CDR2 YNFKEQ. Trimming took 4 bases from V and 0 from J; bases not matched to a gene: 6. The CDR3 bases are TGTGCCAGCAGCCCAATGACTAGCGGGATTAGCACAGATACGCAGTATTTT. Residues: CASSPMTSGISTDTQYF.

This clonotype was seen a few times. For the CDR3, the DNA is TGTGCCAGTAGTCCCCCAGCAGGGAGGTATCAGCCCCAGCATTTT. Translating gives CASSPPAGRYQPQHF. The V gene is TRBV19, the J gene TRBJ1-5; D possibly corresponds to TRBD1 (5 bases). Germline V gene lookup returns CDR1 LNHDA and CDR2 SQIVND (reference sequence). The V gene lost 5 bases and the J gene lost 5 bases, with 16 bases spanning the gap. The CDR3 is 15 residues long. Complete variable domain (other parts from reference TRBV19 and TRBJ1-5): DGGITQSPKYLFRKEGQNVTLSCEQNLNHDAMYWYRQDPGQGLRLIYYSQIVNDFQKGDIAEGYSVSREKKESFPLTVTSAQKNPTAFYLCASSPPAGRYQPQHFGDGTRLSIL.

This clonotype was found many times. The chain employs TRBV7-9 and TRBJ2-7, with a possible D match to TRBD2 (8 bases). The CDR3 contains 17 residues. Trimming removed 4 bases from V and 0 bases from J, with 19 bases in between. From germline, CDR1 is SEHNR and CDR2 FQNEAQ (reference sequence). The CDR3 spells CASSSYGRDSFSYEQYF. The CDR3 bases are TGTGCCAGCAGCTCCTACGGGAGGGACAGTTTCTCCTACGAGCAGTACTTC.

This clonotype was seen ten or more times. V and J are TRBV5-6 and TRBJ1-1; D uncertain. The V end lost 0 bases, the J end lost 5 bases, and 8 bases lay between the germline ends. This CDR3 has 13 residues. Germline V gene data show CDR1 as SGHDT and CDR2 as YYEEEE. The CDR3 DNA reads TGTGCCAGCAGCTTGGGAAGGATGACTGAAGCTTTCTTT. This codes for CASSLGRMTEAFF.

This rearrangement joins TRBV5-3 to TRBJ2-1; D is unresolved. TRBV5-3 belongs to the ORF category, with a function that is uncertain. This CDR3 comprises 14 residues. With 4 bases removed from V and 5 bases from J, the gap between germline ends came to 13 bases. The chain's CDR3 is CARSTLAAHNEQFF. In nucleotides, the CDR3 is TGTGCCAGAAGCACCCTTGCCGCGCACAATGAGCAGTTCTTC.

This clonotype was recorded at least ten times. V gene TRBV5-1 combines with J gene TRBJ2-5, with D maybe TRBD2 (5 bases). V was pared by 0 bases and J by 10 bases, with 7 bases between. CDR1 and CDR2 from the germline V gene are SGHRS and YFSETQ. The CDR3 has 11 residues. The CDR3 spells CASSLAEGQYF. Here the CDR3 DNA reads TGCGCCAGCAGCTTGGCCGAGGGCCAGTACTTC. Based on the CDR3 plus reference TRBV5-1 and TRBJ2-5, the full variable domain is KAGVTQTPRYLIKTRGQQVTLSCSPISGHRSVSWYQQTPGQGLQFLFEYFSETQRNKGNFPGRFSGRQFSNSRSEMNVSTLELGDSALYLCASSLAEGQYFGPGTRLLVL.

This clonotype was detected only a few times. This rearrangement joins TRBV19 to TRBJ1-5; D not certain. The V end lost 3 bases, the J end lost 0 bases, and 9 bases lay between the germline ends. The germline V gene encodes CDR1 LNHDA and CDR2 SQIVND (reference sequence). The CDR3 loop spans 15 amino acids. The CDR3, as DNA: TGTGCCAGTAGTATGTCGGGTTATAGCAATCAGCCCCAGCATTTT. The encoded protein is CASSMSGYSNQPQHF.

Many counts were recorded for this clonotype. The genes are TRBV6-1 and TRBJ1-1; a weak D match, TRBD1 (5 bases). The CDR3 has 15 residues. Trimming left V 8 bases short and J 4 bases short, with 20 bases between. CDR1 is MNHNS and CDR2 is SASEGT in the germline V gene. For the CDR3, the DNA is TGTGCCAGCCGCCTGTTGTCTACAGGTCGCACTGAAGCTTTCTTT. Its protein product is CASRLLSTGRTEAFF.

This clonotype was seen repeatedly, ten times or more. This chain connects TRBV7-9 to TRBJ2-7, with 8 nucleotides matching TRBD1. Trimming cost V 3 bases and J 6 bases; bases outside gene matches: 4. Germline CDR1 reads SEHNR; CDR2 reads FQNEAQ (reference sequence). CDR3 size: 13 residues. Written as DNA, the CDR3 is TGTGCCAGCAGCTTGAGGACAGGGCTCGAGCAGTACTTC. Amino acid sequence: CASSLRTGLEQYF.

This clonotype was observed a few times. The chain carries TRBV20-1 and TRBJ1-1; 7 bases are shared with TRBD1. The germline V gene has CDR1 DFQATT and CDR2 SNEGSKA (reference sequence). The trim removed 6 bases at V and 8 bases at J, leaving 15 bases unmatched. The CDR3 contains 14 residues. The CDR3 DNA is TGCAGTGCGCGGAGACAGGGCCTCGTACCCGAAGCTTTCTTT. This translates into CSARRQGLVPEAFF.

This clonotype was seen a handful of times. This chain uses TRBV20-1 with TRBJ2-7; perhaps TRBD1 as D (6 bases). In germline, CDR1 is DFQATT, CDR2 SNEGSKA (reference sequence). The CDR3 has 14 residues. Trimming left V 3 bases short and J 3 bases short, with 15 bases between. Here the CDR3 reads CSASVGTGHYEQYF. The CDR3 coding sequence is TGCAGTGCTAGCGTCGGCACAGGGCACTACGAGCAGTACTTC.

This clonotype was counted at least ten times. The rearrangement joins TRBV28 to TRBJ2-5; D is uncertain. This CDR3 spans 13 amino acids. V was shortened by 6 bases and J by 5 bases, with 13 bases between the two germline ends. Germline V lookup: CDR1 MDHEN, CDR2 SYDVKM. CDR3 nucleotide sequence: TGTGCCAGCAGCTCAGGCGTGGGGGAGACCCAGTACTTC. Its translation: CASSSGVGETQYF.

CDR3 coding DNA: TGTGCCAGCAGCTCGATAGGGAGATACAGGGGTGACTATTATGAGCAGTTCTTC. It is translated as CASSSIGRYRGDYYEQFF. The chain has TRBV11-2 and TRBJ2-1; the match to TRBD1 covers 7 bases. Germline CDR1 SGHAT, CDR2 FQNNGV. The CDR3 totals 18 residues. V lost 4 bases to trimming and J lost 8 bases; unmatched junction nucleotides: 20.

This sequence joins TRBV10-3 and TRBJ2-7; tentatively, D is TRBD2 (6 bases). Germline V lookup: CDR1 ENHRY, CDR2 SYGVKD. This CDR3 has 13 amino acids. V lost 6 bases to trimming and J lost 0 bases, with 9 bases between them. The CDR3 DNA reads as TGTGCCATCAGGACGACTAGCTCCTACGAGCAGTACTTC. This sequence encodes CAIRTTSSYEQYF.

This clonotype occurred many times. The V and J genes are TRBV20-1 and TRBJ2-1; TRBD2 aligns across 12 bases. Germline CDR1 reads DFQATT; CDR2 reads SNEGSKA (reference sequence). There are 15 residues in the CDR3. V lost 5 bases and J lost 3; bases outside the gene matches: 5. This CDR3 reads CSAPQLAGGYNEQFF. As DNA, the CDR3 is TGCAGTGCTCCCCAACTAGCGGGAGGCTACAATGAGCAGTTCTTC.

A few counts support this clonotype. This chain joins TRBV28 and TRBJ2-1, with 10 positions matching TRBD2. The CDR3 has 17 residues. The V gene end was trimmed by 6 bases and the J gene end by 7 bases; junction bases not matched to a gene: 15. CDR1 and CDR2 from the germline V gene are MDHEN and SYDVKM. CDR3 bases: TGTGCCAGCAGCTCCACCCGAGGACTAGCGGACCTTAATGAGCAGTTCTTC. Amino acid sequence: CASSSTRGLADLNEQFF.

This clonotype has ten or more counts. This rearrangement joins TRBV7-2 to TRBJ1-3, with no clear D. The CDR3 runs 15 residues. Trimming shortened V by 2 bases and J by 0 bases, and 8 bases separated the two germline ends. Germline V CDR1 and CDR2: SGHTA, FQGNSA. In DNA, the CDR3 is TGTGCCAGCAGCTTAAACCGCCTCTCTGGAAACACCATATATTTT. It encodes CASSLNRLSGNTIYF.

This clonotype was detected ten times or more. This chain uses TRBV20-1 with TRBJ2-7; weak D call: TRBD1 (5 bases). V was clipped by 4 bases and J by 0 bases, with 10 bases between them. The CDR3 length is 13 residues. CDR1 and CDR2 (germline): DFQATT, SNEGSKA (reference sequence). This CDR3 reads CSAKEGDSYEQYF. The CDR3 coding sequence is TGCAGTGCTAAAGAAGGGGACTCCTACGAGCAGTACTTC.

This clonotype was picked up many times. V is TRBV11-2 and J is TRBJ2-7; no clear D. Germline-derived CDR1 and CDR2 are SGHAT and FQNNGV. The CDR3 has 11 residues. V dropped 2 bases and J dropped 5 bases, with 4 bases sitting between them. CDR3 residues: CASSLTNEQYF. In DNA, the CDR3 is TGTGCCAGCAGCTTAACGAACGAGCAGTACTTC.

This clonotype was detected only a few times. The chain carries TRBV19 and TRBJ1-5, with 7 bases that match TRBD1. Trimming cost V 1 base and J 4 bases; bases outside gene matches: 4. The CDR3 contains 15 residues. From germline, CDR1 is LNHDA and CDR2 SQIVND (reference sequence). The CDR3 sequence is CASSIVQGGNQPQHF. In nucleotides, the CDR3 is TGTGCCAGTAGTATAGTCCAGGGGGGTAATCAGCCCCAGCATTTT.

The genes are TRBV3-1 and TRBJ2-3, with TRBD2 matching over 8 bases. This CDR3 has 17 amino acids. CDR1 is LGHDT, CDR2 YNNKEL, per germline (reference sequence). J was trimmed by 4 bases and V by 6 bases; bases with no gene match: 15. CDR3 residues: CASRATPGTSRADTQYF. The CDR3 region has the DNA TGTGCCAGCAGAGCGACACCCGGGACTAGTCGTGCAGATACGCAGTATTTT.

There are many counts of this clonotype. This chain connects TRBV7-8 to TRBJ1-2; D not certain. CDR1 is SGHVS and CDR2 is FQNEAQ in the germline V gene. The CDR3 length is 14 residues. The V end lost 4 bases, the J end lost 4 bases, and 13 bases lay between the germline ends. In DNA, the CDR3 is TGTGCCAGCAGCTCGAGAAGCCCAACCTATGGCTACACCTTC. It encodes CASSSRSPTYGYTF.

This chain connects TRBV20-1 to TRBJ2-1, with 12 bases lining up with TRBD2. The length of the CDR3 is 14 residues. Unmatched junction bases numbered 4, after V lost 4 bases and J lost 6 bases. Germline CDR1 is DFQATT and CDR2 is SNEGSKA (reference sequence). CDR3: CSATTSGSINEQFF. The CDR3 DNA reads as TGCAGTGCTACGACTAGCGGGAGTATCAATGAGCAGTTCTTC.

The sample holds many counts of this clonotype. The chain recombines TRBV20-1 with TRBJ1-4, with D hard to call. Looked up from germline, CDR1 is DFQATT and CDR2 is SNEGSKA (reference sequence). This CDR3 region has 18 residues. V was clipped by 0 bases and J by 2 bases, with 19 bases between them. The CDR3 loop reads CSARDLLARGGTNEKLFF. CDR3 DNA: TGCAGTGCTAGAGATCTTCTTGCCCGGGGAGGGACTAATGAAAAACTGTTTTTT.

As regards this clonotype: Compared with germline, one end of the junction differs, possibly owing to a read error. The chain combines TRBV18 with TRBJ2-7, with 9 nucleotides matching TRBD1. The CDR3 runs to 15 residues. Germline CDR1 is KGHSH and CDR2 is LQKENI. CDR3 amino acids: CASSTDRGASYEQNF. Here the CDR3 DNA reads TGTGCCAGCTCAACAGACAGGGGGGCCTCCTACGAGCAGAACTTC.

This clonotype came up many times. The chain employs TRBV7-9 and TRBJ2-4, with D unresolved. The germline V gene has CDR1 SEHNR and CDR2 FQNEAQ (reference sequence). The ends were cut back, 0 bases at V and 7 bases at J, with 10 bases in the middle. The CDR3 runs 14 residues. In DNA form, the CDR3 reads TGTGCCAGCAGCTTAGCGACCCCGATCAACATTCAGTACTTC. Its translation: CASSLATPINIQYF.

This clonotype was recorded many times. The chain carries TRBV7-2 and TRBJ1-1, with a possible D match to TRBD1 (5 bases). The V end was cut by 4 bases, the J end by 6 bases, with 18 bases between. Germline CDR1 reads SGHTA; CDR2 reads FQGNSA. The CDR3 consists of 15 residues. The chain's CDR3 is CASSSDTLGLSEAFF. DNA of the CDR3: TGTGCCAGCAGCTCGGACACCCTGGGATTATCTGAAGCTTTCTTT.